Following are 5 T cell receptor beta chains from one sample sequenced in a study of technical replicates of blood from a handful of donors. Sequenced by immunoSEQ multiplex PCR; TCRdb stores in-frame clones only, minus some. The table shows over 45,000 clones, with more than 85% occurring only once. Sequenced sample: PBMCs. The receptors stem from a human donor in good health. Some clones in this sample may be carry-over from other donors' samples.

CDR3: CASSHLGGTSGATTYEQYF. In nucleotides, the CDR3 is TGCGCCAGCAGCCACTTAGGAGGGACTAGCGGGGCTACCACCTACGAGCAGTACTTC. The V and J genes are TRBV4-1 and TRBJ2-7, with 13 bases fitting TRBD2. The V gene's germline CDR1 is MGHRA and CDR2 YSYEKL. The length of the CDR3 is 19 residues. Trimming took 3 bases from V and 2 from J; bases not matched to a gene: 13.

The chain carries TRBV13 and TRBJ1-2; TRBD1 matches 10 bases. The CDR3 spans 15 residues. Unmatched junction bases numbered 5, after V lost 5 bases and J lost 2 bases. Germline V gene lookup returns CDR1 PRHDT and CDR2 FYEKMQ (reference sequence). The CDR3 sequence is CASSHRQGANYGYTF. The CDR3 bases are TGTGCCAGCAGCCACCGACAGGGGGCCAACTATGGCTACACCTTC. The full variable domain, with the rest looked up from reference TRBV13 and TRBJ1-2, is AAGVIQSPRHLIKEKRETATLKCYPIPRHDTVYWYQQGPGQDPQFLISFYEKMQSDKGSIPDRFSAQQFSDYHSELNMSSLELGDSALYFCASSHRQGANYGYTFGSGTRLTVV.

The chain uses TRBV7-9 and TRBJ2-5, with 10 nucleotides matching TRBD2. V lost 2 bases to trimming and J lost 1 base; unmatched junction nucleotides: 10. This CDR3 has 18 amino acids. Germline V gene sequence: CDR1 SEHNR, CDR2 FQNEAQ (reference sequence). CDR3 loop: CASSLPRSGGAFQETQYF. CDR3 in DNA: TGTGCCAGCAGCTTACCGAGAAGCGGGGGGGCCTTCCAAGAGACCCAGTACTTC. Together with reference TRBV7-9 and TRBJ2-5, the CDR3 gives the full variable domain: DTGVSQNPRHKITKRGQNVTFRCDPISEHNRLYWYRQTLGQGPEFLTYFQNEAQLEKSRLLSDRFSAERPKGSFSTLEIQRTEQGDSAMYLCASSLPRSGGAFQETQYFGPGTRLLVL.

The chain recombines TRBV27 with TRBJ1-1; TRBD1 matches at 7 bases. This CDR3 has 12 amino acids. With 6 bases clipped from V and 7 bases from J, the junction kept 5 bases outside the gene matches. Germline V gives CDR1 MNHEY, CDR2 SMNVEV (reference sequence). CDR3 loop: CASSGTASEAFF. The CDR3 bases are TGTGCCAGCAGCGGGACAGCCAGTGAAGCTTTCTTT.

V gene TRBV6-4 combines with J gene TRBJ2-7; the match to TRBD1 covers 7 bases. The CDR3 runs 15 residues. The germline gives CDR1 MRHNA, CDR2 SNTAGT. With 3 bases clipped from V and 3 bases from J, the junction kept 8 bases outside the gene matches. The CDR3 bases are TGTGCCAGCAGTGAATATGGGACAGCCCTCTACGAGCAGTACTTC. Its translation: CASSEYGTALYEQYF.